Listed below are T cell receptor beta chains from one sample, sequenced in a study of OX40 agonist ivuxolimab in advanced cancers. Some clones are missing from TCRdb's copy, which holds only in-frame ones; the method was immunoSEQ multiplex PCR. The sample includes roughly 79,000 clones, around 90% of them seen just once. The sequencing here drew on CD4+ or CD8+ T cells sorted from blood, taken in a trial of the OX40 agonist ivuxolimab. These receptors came from an adult with an advanced solid tumor such as melanoma, head and neck, liver or kidney cancer. CDR3s include the opening cysteine and the closing phenylalanine or tryptophan. A D gene is named only where the DNA matches it firmly. A row's size may be missing; if present it is once, few, many or a size class.

j_gene	d_gene	v_gene	abundance	len	CDR3nt	CDR3aa
TRBJ1-6	-	TRBV5-5	-	13	TGTGCCAGCAGTTACGGGCCTAATTCACCCCTCCACTTT	CASSYGPNSPLHF
TRBJ1-1	TRBD1	TRBV27	-	17	TGTGCCAGCAGTCCCGAGGGGGCCGGCAGCCTTAACACTGAAGCTTTCTTT	CASSPEGAGSLNTEAFF
TRBJ1-2	-	TRBV6-5	-	12	TGTGCCAGCAGTTTGGGAAGTGGGAGCTACACCTTC	CASSLGSGSYTF
TRBJ1-3	-	TRBV27	-	16	TGTGCCAGCAGTTTATATGGGGGGGGCTCTGGAAACACCATATATTTT	CASSLYGGGSGNTIYF
TRBJ1-1	-	TRBV7-2	-	15	TGTGCCAGCAGCTACCACTGGACAGAGAACACTGAAGCTTTCTTT	CASSYHWTENTEAFF
TRBJ1-4	-	TRBV19	-	14	TGTGCCAGTTGGGGGTACCAGGAAGGGGAAAAACTGTTTTTT	CASWGYQEGEKLFF
TRBJ2-2	-	TRBV10-3	-	14	TGTGCCATTCAAGGCAAAGCGAACACCGGGGAGCTGTTTTTT	CAIQGKANTGELFF
TRBJ1-2	-	TRBV9	-	14	TGTGCCAGCAGCGTAGGCGGGGGAGGCTATGGCTACACCTTC	CASSVGGGGYGYTF
TRBJ2-1	-	TRBV7-8	-	15	TGTGCCAGCAGCTTACCCTGGGGAGGGGGGAATGAGCAGTTCTTC	CASSLPWGGGNEQFF
TRBJ2-7	-	TRBV4-3	-	15	TGCGCCAGCAGCCAAGATAGGGCAGGACCCTACGAGCAGTACTTC	CASSQDRAGPYEQYF
TRBJ2-7	-	TRBV6-5	few	15	TGTGCCAGCAGTTACGATCAGGGGAGCTCCTACGAGCAGTACTTC	CASSYDQGSSYEQYF
TRBJ1-3	-	TRBV5-6	once	14	-	CASRGWGSGNTTYF
TRBJ1-2	-	TRBV6-6	-	11	TGTGCCAGCCGCCTCGGCTATGGCTACACCTTC	CASRLGYGYTF
TRBJ2-7	-	TRBV11-2	-	15	TGTGCCAGCAGCTTAGATCCGACAGACGCCTACGAGCAGTACTTC	CASSLDPTDAYEQYF
TRBJ1-1	TRBD1	TRBV6-5	-	14	TGTGCCAGCGGTGGACAGGGACAGAACACTGAAGCTTTCTTT	CASGGQGQNTEAFF
TRBJ2-1	-	TRBV27	-	18	TGTGCCAGCAGTTTTGTGGGTAGTTTACAGATCTCCTACAATGAGCAGTTCTTC	CASSFVGSLQISYNEQFF
TRBJ2-7	-	TRBV29-1	-	10	TGCAGCGCTCTCGGGCCAGAGCAGTACTTC	CSALGPEQYF
TRBJ2-3	TRBD2	TRBV27	-	16	TGTGCCAGCAGTTTCTCGGCGGGGGAACACACAGATACGCAGTATTTT	CASSFSAGEHTDTQYF
TRBJ2-7	-	TRBV2	once	14	TGTGCCAGCAGTGCGTACAGGGTCCGGAACGAGCAGTACTTC	CASSAYRVRNEQYF
TRBJ2-1	-	TRBV5-6	-	14	TGTGCCAGCAGCGAGACTCTAGGGCCGAATGAGCAGTTCTTC	CASSETLGPNEQFF
TRBJ2-1	-	TRBV7-6	-	12	TGTGCCAGCAGCGCTGCGTTAGATGAGCAGTTCTTC	CASSAALDEQFF
TRBJ1-2	-	TRBV7-9	-	15	TGTGCCAGCAGCTTAGGGCCCCTCACAGGGTATGGCTACACCTTC	CASSLGPLTGYGYTF
TRBJ1-1	TRBD1	TRBV7-3	-	14	TGTGCCAGCAGCTCACAGGGGCCGAACACTGAAGCTTTCTTT	CASSSQGPNTEAFF
TRBJ1-3	TRBD1	TRBV6-1	-	16	TGTGCCAGCAGTGTTTGGGGACAGATCTCTGGAAACACCATATATTTT	CASSVWGQISGNTIYF
TRBJ2-7	-	TRBV30	-	13	TGTGCCTGGAGTGTATCACGAGCTGGGGAGCAGTACTTC	CAWSVSRAGEQYF
TRBJ2-1	TRBD1	TRBV5-1	-	16	TGCGCCAGCAGCTCGCAAAGGGACAGGGCGTTCAATGAGCAGTTCTTC	CASSSQRDRAFNEQFF
TRBJ1-5	-	TRBV9	-	14	TGTGCCAGCAGCGTAGGGGGTAGCAATCAGCCCCAGCATTTT	CASSVGGSNQPQHF
TRBJ2-7	TRBD2	TRBV7-6	-	14	TGTGCCAGCAGCTCACTAGCGGAGACCTACGAGCAGTACTTC	CASSSLAETYEQYF
TRBJ2-3	-	TRBV6-4	-	13	TGTGCCAGCAGTAAGGGTGGGGAAGATACGCAGTATTTT	CASSKGGEDTQYF
TRBJ2-3	-	TRBV11-2	-	16	TGTGCCAGCAGCTTGCCCCTACCCCCTAGGTTAGATACGCAGTATTTT	CASSLPLPPRLDTQYF
TRBJ2-7	-	TRBV6-5	-	15	TGTGCCAGCAGTTACTCCTTTTACAGCGCCTACGAGCAGTACTTC	CASSYSFYSAYEQYF
TRBJ2-4	-	TRBV5-1	-	17	TGCGCCAGCAGCCTCCGAATTGGGGACCATAAACGGGACATTCAGTACTTC	CASSLRIGDHKRDIQYF
TRBJ2-1	TRBD2	TRBV27	-	15	TGTGCCAGCAGTTTATCGTCTAGCGGGGGGCCAGAGCAGTTCTTC	CASSLSSSGGPEQFF
TRBJ2-7	TRBD1	TRBV14	-	15	TGTGCCAGCAGCCAAGGAATGACAGGGGTCTACGAGCAGTACTTC	CASSQGMTGVYEQYF
TRBJ1-3	-	TRBV30	-	14	TGTGCCTGGTTGGACACTGACTCTGGAAACACCATATATTTT	CAWLDTDSGNTIYF
TRBJ1-3	-	TRBV11-2	-	16	TGTGCCAGCAGCTTAGGCCTTGGCTTATCCGGAAACACCATATATTTT	CASSLGLGLSGNTIYF
TRBJ1-4	-	TRBV27	-	15	TGTGCCAGCAGTTTAGTCGCCCAGACAAGCGAAAAACTGTTTTTT	CASSLVAQTSEKLFF
TRBJ2-1	TRBD1	TRBV5-4	-	16	TGTGCCAGCAGCACAGCGGACAGGGAGTTCTACAATGAGCAGTTCTTC	CASSTADREFYNEQFF
TRBJ2-1	TRBD1	TRBV19	-	17	TGTGCCAGTAGTTTGGGCCCAGGGGGCCGTATTTCCAATGAGCAGTTCTTC	CASSLGPGGRISNEQFF
TRBJ2-7	-	TRBV6-5	once	12	TGTGCCAGCAGGGGGACGGAATACGAGCAGTACTTC	CASRGTEYEQYF
TRBJ2-7	TRBD1	TRBV19	-	15	TGTGCCAGTAACCCGGGACAGGGGGTATCAGGCGAGCAGTACTTC	CASNPGQGVSGEQYF
TRBJ1-3	-	TRBV5-1	-	17	TGCGCCAGCAGCTTGAGTCAGGGAATTTTCTCTGGAAACACCATATATTTT	CASSLSQGIFSGNTIYF
TRBJ1-1	TRBD1	TRBV5-6	-	15	TGTGCCAGCAGCTCCTCTCCCGGGACAGGGACTGAAGCTTTCTTT	CASSSSPGTGTEAFF
TRBJ1-5	-	TRBV16	-	13	TGTGCCAGCAGCCAGGCTGAGAATCAGCCCCAGCATTTT	CASSQAENQPQHF
TRBJ1-1	TRBD1	TRBV9	few	15	TGTGCCAGCAGCGTAGAGGGACAGAGGAACACTGAAGCTTTCTTT	CASSVEGQRNTEAFF
TRBJ2-7	-	TRBV18	once	17	TGTGCCAGCTCACCCAACGAAGAAAGCGCACAACTCTACGAGCAGTACTTC	CASSPNEESAQLYEQYF
TRBJ1-2	-	TRBV2	-	13	TGTGCCAGCTCCTCTTCAGGGGACTATGGCTACACCTTC	CASSSSGDYGYTF
TRBJ2-3	TRBD2	TRBV7-2	few	15	TGTGCCAGCAGCCCTCAGCGGGGGGTCACAGATACGCAGTATTTT	CASSPQRGVTDTQYF
TRBJ2-5	-	TRBV29-1	-	11	TGCAGCGTTGAATTTTCGGGGACCCAGTACTTC	CSVEFSGTQYF